This entry features one TCR beta chain sequence. Its antigen is unknown. The sample belongs to a study of persistence of HIV-infected CD4 T cells. The libraries were made with immunoSEQ version 4 in survey mode. Measured with immunoSEQ multiplex PCR; TCRdb has only the in-frame clones, and not every one. The repertoire holds approximately 45,000 clones, with over 80% as singletons. The CDR3 totals 14 residues. Germline assignment: CDR1 ENHRY and CDR2 SYGVKD. The V and J ends lost 6 bases and 2 bases, in that order; junction bases with no gene match: 2. Anti-CD3/anti-CD28 beads served as a nonspecific positive control stimulus. Responding CD4+ T cells were sorted by upregulation of both CD40 ligand and CD69.

The sequencing here drew on CD4+ T cells sorted from PBMCs after roughly 18-hour stimulation, taken from a patient who received antiretroviral therapy. This receptor was taken from an adult woman with HIV who was CMV-seropositive. The rearrangement links TRBV10-3 to TRBJ2-2; 8 bases align to TRBD1. CDR3 loop: CAISAGGNTGELFF. The CDR3 bases are TGTGCCATCAGCGCAGGGGGCAACACCGGGGAGCTGTTTTTT.